This is a list of T cell receptor beta chains from one sample in a study of cytomegalovirus exposure and HLA in healthy donors. Using immunoSEQ multiplex PCR, the repertoire was profiled, and TCRdb retains in-frame clones only, with some absent. The data show about 100,000 clones, with about 70% seen just once and approximately 2.5% held by the top ten. The sample consisted of PBMCs. All receptors derive from a man aged 45-65 years in good health and CMV-seropositive. CDR3s include the opening cysteine and the closing phenylalanine or tryptophan.

>14|TRBV7-3
CASSLGPREDTQYF
>15|TRBV30
CAWSQGGTGANGLTF
>14|TRBV5-3
CARSLRDRDTEAFF
>15|TRBV6-1
CASSESLGADEKLFF
>13|TRBV30
CAWSRTGSNEQFF
>13|TRBV27
CASSRTGGETQYF
>14|TRBV7-9
CASSLAAGQETQYF
>14|TRBV19
CASSDRGPNTEAFF
>16|TRBV7-8
CASTESRFRRYQPQHF
>15|TRBV5-6
CASSQRRVPNTEAFF